This TCR beta chain emerged from a study of T cell repertoires in cytomegalovirus infection. Findings of the study overall: CMV-specific TCR beta clonotypes restricted by HLA-C dominated the ex vivo response.

This clonotype was detected a few times. The antigen remains undetermined. TCRdb called the reads again in MiXCR, with one record for every CDR3 protein. The data show some 38,000 distinct CDR3 sequences, roughly half seen once. Germline-derived CDR1 and CDR2 are SNHLY and FYNNEI. The CDR3 covers 11 residues. Trimming shortened V by 4 bases and J by 6 bases, and 7 bases separated the two germline ends. The V and J genes are TRBV2 and TRBJ2-7; D is uncertain. The source was CD8+ T cells from cultured PBMCs, collected from culture after CMV antigen stimulation. The receptor comes from a human donor in good health (CMV status not recorded). Some clones in this sample may be carry-over from other donors' samples. The CDR3 DNA reads TGTGCCAGCAGTGGGGTCGGCGAGCAGTACTTC. This encodes CASSGVGEQYF.